This T cell receptor (beta chain) was documented in a study of shared clonotypes between healthy human individuals. Study conclusions and caveats: Having only a few donors restricted how much genetic and exposure-history diversity was captured.

The method was immunoSEQ multiplex PCR; TCRdb's version includes in-frame clones alone and lacks a portion of them. The data hold around 1,000,000 clones, with approximately 77% observed a single time. Details on this clone: Its antigen is undetermined.

The sequenced sample consisted of memory CD4+ T cells from PBMCs. The subset here: CD45RA-negative fraction. The TCR was taken from a man in his late teens or twenties in good health. Some clones in this sample may be carry-over from other donors' samples.

CDR3 in amino acids: CASSLIPSGRGYEQYF. The CDR3 DNA reads as TGCGCCAGCAGCTTAATTCCTAGCGGGAGAGGCTACGAGCAGTACTTC. The chain recombines TRBV5-1 with TRBJ2-7; 10 bases map to TRBD2. Germline V gene lookup returns CDR1 SGHRS and CDR2 YFSETQ. After removal of 2 bases from V and 3 bases from J, the junction contained 8 bases not matched to a gene. This CDR3 has 16 residues.